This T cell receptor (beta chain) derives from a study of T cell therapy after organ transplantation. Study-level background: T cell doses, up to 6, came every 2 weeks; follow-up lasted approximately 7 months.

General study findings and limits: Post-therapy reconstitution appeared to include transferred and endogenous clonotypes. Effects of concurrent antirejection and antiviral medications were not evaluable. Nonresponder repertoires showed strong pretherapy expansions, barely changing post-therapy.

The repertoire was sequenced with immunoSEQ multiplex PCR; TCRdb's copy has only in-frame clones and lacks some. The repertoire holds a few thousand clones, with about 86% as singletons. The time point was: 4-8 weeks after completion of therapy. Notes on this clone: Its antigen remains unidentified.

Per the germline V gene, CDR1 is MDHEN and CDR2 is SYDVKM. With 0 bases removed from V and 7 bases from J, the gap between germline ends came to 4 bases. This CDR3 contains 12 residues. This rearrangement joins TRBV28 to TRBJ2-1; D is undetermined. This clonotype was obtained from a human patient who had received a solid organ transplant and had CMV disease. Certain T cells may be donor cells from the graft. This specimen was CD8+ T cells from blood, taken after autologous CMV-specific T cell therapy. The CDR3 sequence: CASSLWGNEQFF. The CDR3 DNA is TGTGCCAGCAGTTTATGGGGGAATGAGCAGTTCTTC.